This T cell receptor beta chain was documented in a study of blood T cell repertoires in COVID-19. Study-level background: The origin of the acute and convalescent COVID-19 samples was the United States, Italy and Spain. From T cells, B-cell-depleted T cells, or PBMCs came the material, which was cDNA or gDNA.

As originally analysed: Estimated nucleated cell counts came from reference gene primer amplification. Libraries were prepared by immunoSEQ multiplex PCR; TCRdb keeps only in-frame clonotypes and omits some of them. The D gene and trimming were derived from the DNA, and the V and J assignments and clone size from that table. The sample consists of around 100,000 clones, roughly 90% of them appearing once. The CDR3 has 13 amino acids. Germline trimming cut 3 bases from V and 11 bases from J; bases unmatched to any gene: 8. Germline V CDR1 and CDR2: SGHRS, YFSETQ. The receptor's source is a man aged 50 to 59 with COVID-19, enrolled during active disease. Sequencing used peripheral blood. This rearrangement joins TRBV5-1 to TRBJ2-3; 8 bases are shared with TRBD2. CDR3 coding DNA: TGCGCCAGCAGCTCCGGGACTAGTGAAGTGCAGTATTTT. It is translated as CASSSGTSEVQYF.